The text below deals with one TCR beta chain. What it recognizes is unknown. For the second PCR, which ran for roughly 6 to 12 cycles, a sample-barcoded 5' primer and a J-beta primer mix were used. TCRdb re-called the 5' RACE reads with MiXCR, one entry per CDR3 protein. Among about 1.5 million distinct CDR3 sequences listed, around two fifths were seen once. The sample originates from a study of blood T cells in healthy people across ages. Overall study results and limits: Unsorted PBMC material precluded a definitive naive versus antigen-experienced comparison.

This CDR3 has 18 amino acids. Sequencing was done on a sample of blood. The gene calls are TRBV21-1 and TRBJ2-1. TRBV21-1 is a pseudogene segment. This receptor was obtained from a woman aged 18-35 years in good health. The CDR3 coding sequence is TGTGCCAGCATCCCAAATAAAGATGAGGCTAGCTCCTACAATGAGCAGTTCTTC. This codes for CASIPNKDEASSYNEQFF.